Below, 21 T cell receptor beta chains from the same sample are listed, as sequenced in a study of blood T cells in healthy people across ages. For the second PCR, which ran for about 7 to 11 cycles, a sample-barcoded 5' primer and a J-beta primer mix were used. TCRdb itself ran the 5' RACE reads through MiXCR, one entry per CDR3 protein. The table lists around 990,000 distinct CDR3 sequences, roughly a quarter of them singletons. These same data were also listed under a study on T cells of mothers and their children.

The sample consisted of blood. These receptors were taken from a girl aged 2-15 years in good health.

The gene calls are TRBV20-1 and TRBJ2-5; tentative D call: TRBD2 (5 bases). Germline V gene sequence: CDR1 DFQATT, CDR2 SNEGSKA (reference sequence). V gave up 3 bases and J gave up 9 bases, with 11 bases separating them. This CDR3 spans 11 amino acids. CDR3 nucleotide sequence: TGCAGTGCTAGTGGAGCGGAGGCCCAGTACTTC. Translating it yields CSASGAEAQYF.

This chain connects TRBV20-1 to TRBJ1-1, with D hard to call. Trimming pared 1 base from V and 7 bases from J, leaving 7 bases between. Germline CDR1 is DFQATT and CDR2 is SNEGSKA (reference sequence). CDR3 size: 11 residues. The CDR3 DNA follows: TGCAGTGCTAGAGTAACGATTGAAGCTTTCTTT. As protein: CSARVTIEAFF.

This clonotype was counted a few times. This chain connects TRBV7-9 to TRBJ1-4; 12 bases line up with TRBD1. CDR3 length: 18 amino acids. With 5 bases clipped from V and 8 bases from J, the junction kept 15 bases outside the gene matches. CDR1 SEHNR and CDR2 FQNEAQ come from the germline V gene (reference sequence). This CDR3 reads CASSQSPGTGGAEEKLFF. The CDR3 DNA follows: TGTGCCAGCAGCCAGAGTCCCGGGACAGGGGGCGCGGAAGAAAAACTGTTTTTT.

This clonotype has only a few counts. J is TRBJ2-3 and V is TRBV28, with a tentative D call TRBD1 (5 bases). The length of the CDR3 is 15 residues. The V end was cut by 5 bases, the J end by 2 bases, with 14 bases between. Germline CDR1 and CDR2: MDHEN and SYDVKM. The CDR3 spells CASSAFRQPTDTQYF. The CDR3 DNA reads as TGTGCCAGCAGTGCATTTCGACAGCCCACAGATACGCAGTATTTT.

This clonotype was picked up a small number of times. The V gene is TRBV7-2, the J gene TRBJ2-1; possibly TRBD2 for D (6 bases). This CDR3 contains 13 residues. V was pared by 5 bases and J by 9 bases, with 14 bases between. Per germline, CDR1 SGHTA and CDR2 FQGNSA. This CDR3 reads CASSPNAGPEQFF. The CDR3 DNA sequence: TGTGCCAGCAGCCCTAATGCGGGGCCTGAGCAGTTCTTC.

This sequence joins TRBV7-2 and TRBJ1-1; TRBD1 matches 7 bases. The CDR3 is 14 amino acids. Germline loops: CDR1 SGHTA, CDR2 FQGNSA. With V trimmed by 3 bases and J by 5 bases, 6 bases remained unmatched. The CDR3 nucleotides are TGTGCCAGCAGCTTGACAGGGCAGGAGACTGAAGCTTTCTTT. It encodes CASSLTGQETEAFF.

The chain joins TRBV28 to TRBJ2-7; either TRBD1 or TRBD2 may fit D (5 bases each). The germline gives CDR1 MDHEN, CDR2 SYDVKM. The CDR3 totals 18 residues. The V end was cut by 3 bases, the J end by 1 base, with 22 bases between. In nucleotides, the CDR3 is TGTGCCAGCAGTTTTTCGGGGCCCCGTTTAGTCCGATCCTACGAGCAGTACTTC. It codes for CASSFSGPRLVRSYEQYF.

The V and J genes are TRBV2 and TRBJ2-4, with no clear D. Trimming shortened V by 6 bases and J by 0 bases, and 12 bases separated the two germline ends. The germline V gene has CDR1 SNHLY and CDR2 FYNNEI. The CDR3 extends over 15 amino acids. Here the CDR3 DNA reads TGTGCCAGCAGCCTTGAAGAGGCAGCCAAAAACATTCAGTACTTC. Translation gives CASSLEEAAKNIQYF.

This clonotype has a handful of counts. As DNA, the CDR3 is TGTGCCAGCAGCCACACCGGGACAGGAGATGAAAAACTGTTTTTT. Its translation: CASSHTGTGDEKLFF. The chain uses TRBV3-1 and TRBJ1-4; 8 bases map to TRBD1. Trimming at V came to 3 bases and at J to 6 bases, leaving 6 bases not matched to a gene. CDR1 LGHDT and CDR2 YNNKEL come from the germline V gene (reference sequence). The CDR3 loop spans 15 amino acids.

This clonotype was counted a few times. The chain carries TRBV12-5 and TRBJ1-2; possible D gene TRBD1, 5 bases. V shed 3 bases and J shed 4 bases, with 18 bases lying between them. The CDR3 is 16 residues long. Germline loops: CDR1 LGHNT, CDR2 FRNRAP. CDR3 DNA sequence: TGTGCTAGTGGTTTTTGGTGGCCCACAGGCTCCTATGGCTACACCTTC. Its translation is CASGFWWPTGSYGYTF.

The rearrangement links TRBV29-1 to TRBJ2-5; tentatively, D is TRBD1 (5 bases). The germline V gene has CDR1 SQVTM and CDR2 ANQGSEA. V was trimmed by 4 bases and J by 10 bases, leaving 22 bases between them. The CDR3 runs to 14 residues. The CDR3 region is CSVVWGVPHPDQYF. CDR3 DNA: TGCAGCGTTGTGTGGGGCGTCCCCCACCCAGACCAGTACTTC.

The rearrangement links TRBV2 to TRBJ2-5; 7 bases agree with TRBD2. CDR1 is SNHLY, CDR2 FYNNEI, per germline. The ends lost 8 bases at V and 3 bases at J; junction bases unmatched: 9. The CDR3 is 14 residues long. CDR3 loop: CASCRGEVEETQYF. The CDR3 DNA reads TGTGCCAGCTGCCGGGGGGAAGTGGAAGAGACCCAGTACTTC.

This clonotype was counted a few times. The chain links TRBV11-2 to TRBJ2-1; unclear D gene. The CDR3 has 16 residues. Trimming took off 4 bases at V and 2 bases at J, with 15 bases between the two ends. Germline lookup yields CDR1 SGHAT and CDR2 FQNNGV. In DNA form, the CDR3 reads TGTGCCAGCAGCTCCCCCCCGTCAGGAACCTACAATGAGCAGTTCTTC. Translating it yields CASSSPPSGTYNEQFF.

This clonotype was seen more than once but under ten times. The chain links TRBV4-2 to TRBJ2-5; D gene ambiguous. This CDR3 contains 11 residues. Trimming removed 0 bases at V and 13 bases at J, with 9 bases between. Germline CDR1 reads LGHNA; CDR2 reads YNFKEQ. In DNA form, the CDR3 reads TGTGCCAGCAGCCAAGAACACGAGCGGTACTTC. The encoded protein is CASSQEHERYF.

Notes on this clonotype: One end of the junction does not line up with germline, which may come from a read error. This chain joins TRBV7-9 and TRBJ2-1; TRBD2 agrees at 10 bases. There are 17 residues in the CDR3. The V gene's germline CDR1 is SEHNR and CDR2 FQNEAQ (reference sequence). CDR3 residues: CTSSSSGSGFIYNEQFF. The CDR3, as DNA: TGTACCAGCAGCTCTAGCGGGAGTGGATTCATCTACAATGAGCAGTTCTTC.

This clonotype was recorded a few times. The chain recombines TRBV7-9 with TRBJ1-1; 7 nucleotides match TRBD1. The V gene end was trimmed by 5 bases and the J gene end by 11 bases; junction bases not matched to a gene: 14. This CDR3 is 14 amino acids long. CDR1 and CDR2 from the germline V gene are SEHNR and FQNEAQ (reference sequence). Here the CDR3 reads CASSPLIAGGEAFF. DNA for the CDR3: TGTGCCAGCAGCCCTTTGATAGCAGGGGGAGAGGCTTTCTTT. The entire variable domain, with the rest obtained from reference TRBV7-9 and TRBJ1-1, is as follows: DTGVSQNPRHKITKRGQNVTFRCDPISEHNRLYWYRQTLGQGPEFLTYFQNEAQLEKSRLLSDRFSAERPKGSFSTLEIQRTEQGDSAMYLCASSPLIAGGEAFFGQGTRLTVV.

This chain uses TRBV9 with TRBJ1-1; D remains ambiguous. Trimming shortened V by 0 bases and J by 4 bases, and 13 bases separated the two germline ends. Germline values: CDR1 SGDLS, CDR2 YYNGEE. This CDR3 spans 15 amino acids. The CDR3 reads CASSVGSAVGTEAFF. The CDR3 DNA is TGTGCCAGCAGCGTAGGGAGCGCAGTCGGCACTGAAGCTTTCTTT. Complete variable domain (other parts from reference TRBV9 and TRBJ1-1): DSGVTQTPKHLITATGQRVTLRCSPRSGDLSVYWYQQSLDQGLQFLIQYYNGEERAKGNILERFSAQQFPDLHSELNLSSLELGDSALYFCASSVGSAVGTEAFFGQGTRLTVV.

This clonotype turned up a few times. The chain joins TRBV28 to TRBJ2-7; D not resolved. Germline CDR1 MDHEN, CDR2 SYDVKM. The CDR3 covers 13 residues. V dropped 6 bases and J dropped 5 bases, with 14 bases sitting between them. The CDR3 loop reads CASSPRVVHEQYF. The DNA for the CDR3 is TGTGCCAGCAGCCCTCGAGTGGTCCACGAGCAGTACTTC.

This chain uses TRBV28 with TRBJ2-1; 7 bases fit TRBD2. The ends lost 6 bases at V and 3 bases at J; junction bases unmatched: 8. CDR3 size: 15 residues. CDR1 MDHEN and CDR2 SYDVKM come from the germline V gene. The CDR3 protein is CASRDGGSRYNEQFF. CDR3 DNA sequence: TGTGCCAGCAGGGACGGCGGGAGTCGCTACAATGAGCAGTTCTTC.

The V call is TRBV7-2, the J call TRBJ2-4, with D perhaps assigned TRBD1 or TRBD2 (5 bases each). From germline, CDR1 is SGHTA and CDR2 FQGNSA. V was cut by 1 base and J by 10 bases, with 11 bases left in between. This CDR3 is built from 13 residues. The DNA for the CDR3 is TGTGCCAGCAGCTTAGGTCTCGAGGGGATTCAGTACTTC. Encoded protein: CASSLGLEGIQYF.

The chain joins TRBV20-1 to TRBJ2-7, with 8 positions matching TRBD2. The CDR3 consists of 19 residues. In germline, CDR1 is DFQATT, CDR2 SNEGSKA (reference sequence). CDR3 loop: CRAEKRTTKTSGGLYEQYF. CDR3 nucleotides: TGCAGAGCAGAGAAGAGGACGACTAAAACTAGCGGAGGTCTCTACGAGCAGTACTTC.